This T cell receptor (beta chain) was identified during a study of T cell responses to AZD1222 COVID-19 vaccine. Findings and limits, study-wide: After the peak T cell response, and only then, were repertoires sampled.

To note about this clone: Its matching antigen is unknown.

Trimming left V 6 bases short and J 4 bases short, with 9 bases between. The CDR3 has 13 amino acids. Germline CDR1 is SEHNR and CDR2 is FQNEAQ (reference sequence). The assay was immunoSEQ multiplex PCR, and TCRdb's table has in-frame clones only and misses some. The sample has over 150,000 clones, 86% seen once; the top ten hold about 5%. Sequences were derived from peripheral blood, sampled on day 0 of MenACWY control vaccination. This sequence joins TRBV7-9 and TRBJ2-2; no reliable D call. The receptor's source is an adult in good health. CDR3 residues: CASRSDVTGELFF. The CDR3 DNA reads TGTGCCAGCAGGTCGGATGTCACCGGGGAGCTGTTTTTT.